The rows below give T cell receptor beta chains drawn from one sample of a study of CD8 T cells in ankylosing spondylitis. TCRdb re-called the 5' RACE reads with MiXCR, one entry per CDR3 protein. The sample yields approximately 100,000 distinct CDR3 sequences, roughly 8.3% seen once. The material sequenced was blood, either unsorted or a sorted T cell fraction (not recorded which). All receptors come from a male donor with ankylosing spondylitis or in good health (not recorded which). The CDR3 runs from the conserved cysteine through the conserved F or W. A D gene is named only where the DNA matches it firmly. Only part of the rows carry a size: once, few, many, or a class if the clone is expanded.

d_gene: TRBD1
abundance: many
v_gene: TRBV7-6
j_gene: TRBJ2-3
CDR3nt: TGTGCCAGCAGCTCAACTCGGACAGGGGGCGCAGATACGCAGTATTTT
CDR3aa: CASSSTRTGGADTQYF

d_gene: TRBD1
abundance: many
v_gene: TRBV11-2
j_gene: TRBJ1-2
CDR3nt: TGTGCCAGCAGCTTTGGGGACAGGGATACATCTAGCGGCTACACCTTC
CDR3aa: CASSFGDRDTSSGYTF

d_gene: -
abundance: many
v_gene: TRBV18
j_gene: TRBJ2-5
CDR3nt: TGTGCCAGCTCACCACCGTCAGGACAACAAGAGACCCAGTACTTC
CDR3aa: CASSPPSGQQETQYF

d_gene: -
abundance: many
v_gene: TRBV21-1
j_gene: TRBJ2-6
CDR3nt: TGTGCCAGCAGCTCTGGGGACCCTCGAGGGGCCAACGTCCTGACTTTC
CDR3aa: CASSSGDPRGANVLTF

d_gene: -
abundance: many
v_gene: TRBV9
j_gene: TRBJ2-2
CDR3nt: TGTGCCAGCAGCGTAGTCCAGGGGTCCGGGGAGCTGTTTTTT
CDR3aa: CASSVVQGSGELFF

d_gene: TRBD1
abundance: many
v_gene: TRBV5-1
j_gene: TRBJ1-6
CDR3nt: TGCGCCAGCAGCTCCCCCGACAGGGGCAATTCACCCCTCCACTTT
CDR3aa: CASSSPDRGNSPLHF

d_gene: TRBD2
abundance: many
v_gene: TRBV7-8
j_gene: TRBJ2-1
CDR3nt: TGTGCCAGCAGCTTAAGGCTGTTAGCGGGGGGGGGTGAGCAGTTCTTC
CDR3aa: CASSLRLLAGGGEQFF

d_gene: -
abundance: many
v_gene: TRBV5-1
j_gene: TRBJ1-5
CDR3nt: TGCGCCAGCAGCTTGGCAGGGGCACGCAATCAGCCCCAGCATTTT
CDR3aa: CASSLAGARNQPQHF

d_gene: -
abundance: few
v_gene: TRBV5-1
j_gene: TRBJ2-6
CDR3nt: TGCGCCAGCAGCAGACAGCCAAGCTCTGGGGCCAACGTCCTGACTTTC
CDR3aa: CASSRQPSSGANVLTF

d_gene: -
abundance: -
v_gene: TRBV6-2/TRBV6-3
j_gene: TRBJ1-5
CDR3nt: TGTGCCAGCAGTTACGAGAACAATCAGCCCCAGCATTTT
CDR3aa: CASSYENNQPQHF

d_gene: -
abundance: -
v_gene: TRBV19
j_gene: TRBJ1-2
CDR3nt: TGTGCCAGTAAGATCCCGGGGCGCTATGGCTACACCTTC
CDR3aa: CASKIPGRYGYTF

d_gene: -
abundance: many
v_gene: TRBV29-1
j_gene: TRBJ1-2
CDR3nt: TGCAGCGTGACAAGAGGAGGGAACTATGGCTACACCTTC
CDR3aa: CSVTRGGNYGYTF

d_gene: TRBD1
abundance: many
v_gene: TRBV4-3
j_gene: TRBJ2-3
CDR3nt: TGCGCCAGCAGCCTACGTGACAGGGACCCTAGCACAGATACGCAGTATTTT
CDR3aa: CASSLRDRDPSTDTQYF

d_gene: TRBD1
abundance: many
v_gene: TRBV20-1
j_gene: TRBJ2-7
CDR3nt: TGCAGTGCCTCCGGGACAGGGACCTACGAGCAGTACTTC
CDR3aa: CSASGTGTYEQYF